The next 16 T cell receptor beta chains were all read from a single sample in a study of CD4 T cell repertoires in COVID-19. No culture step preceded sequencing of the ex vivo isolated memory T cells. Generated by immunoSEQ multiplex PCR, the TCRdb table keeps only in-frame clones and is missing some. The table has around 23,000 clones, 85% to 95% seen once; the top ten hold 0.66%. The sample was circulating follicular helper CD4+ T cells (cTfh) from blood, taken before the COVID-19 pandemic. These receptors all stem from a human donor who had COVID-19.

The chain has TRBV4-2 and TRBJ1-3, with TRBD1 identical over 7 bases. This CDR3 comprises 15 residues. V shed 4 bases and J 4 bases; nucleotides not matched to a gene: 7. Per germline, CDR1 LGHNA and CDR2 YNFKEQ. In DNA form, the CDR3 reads TGTGCCAGCAGCCCTTCGACAGGGTCAGGAAACACCATATATTTT. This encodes CASSPSTGSGNTIYF.

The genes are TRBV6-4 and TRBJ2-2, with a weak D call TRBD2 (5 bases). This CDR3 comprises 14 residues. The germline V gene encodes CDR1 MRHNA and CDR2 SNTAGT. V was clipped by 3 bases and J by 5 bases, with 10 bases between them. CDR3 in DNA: TGTGCCAGCAGTGAAGTTCCGGGAACCGGGGAGCTGTTTTTT. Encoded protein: CASSEVPGTGELFF.

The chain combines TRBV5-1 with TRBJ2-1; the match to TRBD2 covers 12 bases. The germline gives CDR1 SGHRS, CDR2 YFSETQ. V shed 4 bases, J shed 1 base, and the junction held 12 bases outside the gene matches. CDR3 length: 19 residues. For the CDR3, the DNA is TGCGCCAGCAGCCTGGGACTAGCGGGTGGGTTCTCATCCTACAATGAGCAGTTCTTC. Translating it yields CASSLGLAGGFSSYNEQFF.

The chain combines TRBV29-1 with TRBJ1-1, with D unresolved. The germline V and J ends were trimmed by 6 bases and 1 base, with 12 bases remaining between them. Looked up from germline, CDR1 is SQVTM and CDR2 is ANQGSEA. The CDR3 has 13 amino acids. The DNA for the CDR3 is TGCAGCGTCCCCCGAGAGGGGAACACTGAAGCTTTCTTT. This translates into CSVPREGNTEAFF.

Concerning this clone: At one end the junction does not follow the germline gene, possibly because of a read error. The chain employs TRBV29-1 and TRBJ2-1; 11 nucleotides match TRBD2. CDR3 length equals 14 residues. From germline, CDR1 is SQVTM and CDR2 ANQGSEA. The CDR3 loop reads CSAELAGAGDEQFF. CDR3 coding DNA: TGCAGCGCTGAACTAGCGGGGGCCGGGGATGAGCAGTTCTTC.

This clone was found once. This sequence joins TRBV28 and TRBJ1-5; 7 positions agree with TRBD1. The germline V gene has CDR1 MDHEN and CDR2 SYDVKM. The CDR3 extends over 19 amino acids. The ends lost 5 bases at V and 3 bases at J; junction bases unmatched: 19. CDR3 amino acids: CASSPFVRGPMLINQPQHF. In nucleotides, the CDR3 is TGTGCCAGCAGTCCTTTTGTAAGGGGGCCAATGTTAATCAATCAGCCCCAGCATTTT.

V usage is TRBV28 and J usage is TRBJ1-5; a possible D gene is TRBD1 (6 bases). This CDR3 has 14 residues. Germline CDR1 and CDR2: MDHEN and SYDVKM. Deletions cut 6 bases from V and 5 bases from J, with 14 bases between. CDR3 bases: TGTGCCAGCAGAAATACGGACAGCTATCAGCCCCAGCATTTT. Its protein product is CASRNTDSYQPQHF. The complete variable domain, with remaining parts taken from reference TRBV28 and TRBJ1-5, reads DVKVTQSSRYLVKRTGEKVFLECVQDMDHENMFWYRQDPGLGLRLIYFSYDVKMKEKGDIPEGYSVSREKKERFSLILESASTNQTSMYLCASRNTDSYQPQHFGDGTRLSIL.

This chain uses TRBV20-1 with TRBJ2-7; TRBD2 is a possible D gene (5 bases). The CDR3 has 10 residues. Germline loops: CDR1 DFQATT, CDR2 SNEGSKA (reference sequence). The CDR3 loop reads CSVGEYEQYF. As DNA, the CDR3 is TGCAGCGTGGGAGAATACGAGCAGTACTTC.

CDR3 sequence (DNA): TGCGCCAGCAGCAAGGGACAGGGGGATAATTCACCCCTCCACTTT. This gives the protein CASSKGQGDNSPLHF. The V gene is TRBV5-1, the J gene TRBJ1-6, with TRBD1 matching over 11 bases. Germline V gene lookup returns CDR1 SGHRS and CDR2 YFSETQ. V lost 4 bases and J lost 5; bases outside the gene matches: 2. The CDR3 is made up of 15 amino acids.

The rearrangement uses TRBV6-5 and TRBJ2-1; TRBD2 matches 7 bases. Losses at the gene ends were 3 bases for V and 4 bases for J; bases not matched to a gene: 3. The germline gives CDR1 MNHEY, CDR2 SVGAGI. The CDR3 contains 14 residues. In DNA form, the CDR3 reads TGTGCCAGCAGTTATGGGGGGGATTACAATGAGCAGTTCTTC. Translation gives CASSYGGDYNEQFF.

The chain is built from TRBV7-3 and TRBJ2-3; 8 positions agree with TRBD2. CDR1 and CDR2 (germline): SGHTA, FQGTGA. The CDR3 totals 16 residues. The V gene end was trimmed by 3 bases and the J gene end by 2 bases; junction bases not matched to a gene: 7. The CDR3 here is CASSLAGRGATDTQYF. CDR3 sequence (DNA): TGTGCCAGCAGCTTGGCAGGGCGGGGGGCCACAGATACGCAGTATTTT.

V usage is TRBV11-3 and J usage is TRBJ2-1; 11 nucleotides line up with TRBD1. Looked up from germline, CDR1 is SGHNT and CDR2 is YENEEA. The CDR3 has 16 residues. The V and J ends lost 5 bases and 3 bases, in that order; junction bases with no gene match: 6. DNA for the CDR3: TGTGCCAGCAGCACTCACGGGACAGGGGGCTACAATGAGCAGTTCTTC. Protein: CASSTHGTGGYNEQFF.

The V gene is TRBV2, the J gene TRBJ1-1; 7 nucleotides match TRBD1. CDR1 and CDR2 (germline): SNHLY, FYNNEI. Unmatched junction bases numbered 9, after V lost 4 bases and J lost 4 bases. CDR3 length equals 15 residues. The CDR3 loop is CASSVVRGMGTEAFF. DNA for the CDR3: TGTGCCAGCAGTGTAGTCAGGGGGATGGGCACTGAAGCTTTCTTT.

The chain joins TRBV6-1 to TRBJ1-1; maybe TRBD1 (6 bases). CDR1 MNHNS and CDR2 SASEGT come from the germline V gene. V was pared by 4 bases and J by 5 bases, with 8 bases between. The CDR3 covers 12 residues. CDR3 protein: CASSVRGTEAFF. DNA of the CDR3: TGTGCCAGCAGTGTCAGGGGAACTGAAGCTTTCTTT.

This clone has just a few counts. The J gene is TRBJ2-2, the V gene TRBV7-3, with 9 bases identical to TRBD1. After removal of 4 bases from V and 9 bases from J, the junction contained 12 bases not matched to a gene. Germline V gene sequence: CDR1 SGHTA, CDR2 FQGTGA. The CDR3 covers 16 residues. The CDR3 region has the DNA TGTGCCAGCAGCTCTGGGCCGGGACAGGGTACTCGGGAGCTGTTTTTT. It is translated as CASSSGPGQGTRELFF.

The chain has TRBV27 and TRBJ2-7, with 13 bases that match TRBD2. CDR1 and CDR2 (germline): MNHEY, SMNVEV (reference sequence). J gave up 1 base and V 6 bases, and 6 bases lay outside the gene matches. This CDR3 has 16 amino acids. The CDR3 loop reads CASRRLAGGQSYEQYF. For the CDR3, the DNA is TGTGCCAGCAGGAGACTAGCGGGAGGCCAGTCCTACGAGCAGTACTTC.